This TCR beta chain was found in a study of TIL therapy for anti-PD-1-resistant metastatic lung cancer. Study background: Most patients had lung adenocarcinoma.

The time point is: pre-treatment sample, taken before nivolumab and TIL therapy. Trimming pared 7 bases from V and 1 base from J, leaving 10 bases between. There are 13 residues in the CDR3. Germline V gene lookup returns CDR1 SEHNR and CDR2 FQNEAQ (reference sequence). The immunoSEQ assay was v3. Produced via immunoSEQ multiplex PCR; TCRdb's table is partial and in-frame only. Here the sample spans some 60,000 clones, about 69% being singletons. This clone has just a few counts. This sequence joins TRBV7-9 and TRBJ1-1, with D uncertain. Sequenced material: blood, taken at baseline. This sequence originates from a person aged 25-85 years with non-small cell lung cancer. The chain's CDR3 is CASNPIENTEAFF. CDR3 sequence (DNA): TGTGCCAGCAACCCCATCGAGAACACTGAAGCTTTCTTT. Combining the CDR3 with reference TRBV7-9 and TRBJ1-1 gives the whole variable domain DTGVSQNPRHKITKRGQNVTFRCDPISEHNRLYWYRQTLGQGPEFLTYFQNEAQLEKSRLLSDRFSAERPKGSFSTLEIQRTEQGDSAMYLCASNPIENTEAFFGQGTRLTVV.